The clone carrying this T cell receptor (beta chain) was detected a few times. In germline, CDR1 is SQVTM, CDR2 ANQGSEA. The CDR3 spans 13 residues. V gave up 4 bases and J gave up 7 bases, with 11 bases separating them. This specimen belongs to a study of blood T cells in healthy people across ages. Primed by a sample-barcoded 5' primer and a J-beta primer mix, a second PCR proceeded for about 6 to 12 cycles. TCRdb reprocessed the 5' RACE reads with MiXCR, giving one entry per CDR3 protein. Of roughly 700,000 distinct CDR3 sequences listed, about 32% are singletons. This TCR came from a woman of 80 years or more in good health. Sequencing was carried out using blood. V usage is TRBV29-1 and J usage is TRBJ1-6; D call uncertain. The CDR3 sequence: CSVAQEKNSPLHF. The CDR3 DNA reads TGCAGCGTTGCGCAGGAAAAGAATTCACCCCTCCACTTT.